Below are 16 T cell receptor beta chains sequenced from a single sample in a study of human T cells and chemical hapten exposure. Noted time point: patch test 1, 2 weeks after DPC sensitization. Described treatment: therapeutic diphenylcyclopropenone sensitization with weekly scalp DPC. MiXCR was run by TCRdb on the RACE reads, yielding one entry per CDR3 protein. The sample lists about 120,000 distinct CDR3 sequences; approximately 14% were seen once. Here the sequenced sample was whole blood, taken in connection with sensitization to the hapten diphenylcyclopropenone (DPC). The receptors here all came from a man in his late teens or twenties with alopecia areata. Some clones in this sample may be carry-over from other donors' samples.

The sample holds a few counts of this clonotype. This rearrangement joins TRBV18 to TRBJ2-3, with no clear D. V shed 2 bases and J shed 0 bases, with 12 bases lying between them. The germline V gene has CDR1 KGHSH and CDR2 LQKENI. This CDR3 is 16 amino acids long. The CDR3 region is CASSPAVYPSTDTQYF. CDR3 in DNA: TGTGCCAGCTCACCAGCTGTCTACCCTAGCACAGATACGCAGTATTTT.

This clonotype has only a few counts. V and J are TRBV20-1 and TRBJ2-3; D remains unclear. V was cut by 2 bases and J by 0 bases, with 15 bases left in between. CDR3 size: 16 residues. CDR1 is DFQATT, CDR2 SNEGSKA, per germline (reference sequence). The CDR3 sequence is CSARTSLSPSTDTQYF. In DNA, the CDR3 is TGCAGTGCTAGAACTTCCTTATCCCCTAGCACAGATACGCAGTATTTT.

Here the CDR3 DNA reads TGCGCCAGCAGCCAAGGATCGGACAGGAGAAGGCATGAGCAGTTCTTC. Protein sequence: CASSQGSDRRRHEQFF. The chain is built from TRBV4-1 and TRBJ2-1, with 7 bases lining up with TRBD1. Germline trimming cut 1 base from V and 8 bases from J; bases unmatched to any gene: 11. The CDR3 runs to 16 residues. Germline CDR1 is MGHRA and CDR2 is YSYEKL.

This clonotype was seen ten or more times. The CDR3 is CSGSGQSNQPQHF. DNA for the CDR3: TGCAGTGGGTCAGGACAGAGCAATCAGCCCCAGCATTTT. The V gene is TRBV20-1, the J gene TRBJ1-5; D is possibly TRBD1 (6 bases). With 7 bases removed from V and 1 base from J, the gap between germline ends came to 11 bases. The CDR3 consists of 13 residues. Germline values: CDR1 DFQATT, CDR2 SNEGSKA (reference sequence).

This chain connects TRBV7-9 to TRBJ1-4; D perhaps matches TRBD1 (5 bases). V gave up 3 bases and J gave up 1 base, with 15 bases separating them. The CDR3 is made up of 17 amino acids. Germline V gene data show CDR1 as SEHNR and CDR2 as FQNEAQ (reference sequence). CDR3 residues: CASSFPSGRGTNEKLFF. As DNA, the CDR3 is TGTGCCAGCAGCTTTCCCTCGGGGCGCGGAACTAATGAAAAACTGTTTTTT.

This chain links TRBV5-4 with TRBJ2-7, with D perhaps matching TRBD1 or TRBD2 (5 bases each). The CDR3 covers 14 residues. Germline lookup yields CDR1 SGHNT and CDR2 YYREEE (reference sequence). The V end was cut by 4 bases, the J end by 5 bases, with 16 bases between. Here the CDR3 reads CASSPPGTFDEQYF. The CDR3 region has the DNA TGTGCCAGCAGCCCCCCGGGGACGTTCGACGAGCAGTACTTC.

This sequence joins TRBV5-4 and TRBJ2-5, with TRBD1 identical over 8 bases. The CDR3 runs 14 residues. Germline CDR1 SGHNT, CDR2 YYREEE (reference sequence). V was pared by 0 bases and J by 4 bases, with 2 bases of the junction left unmatched. The CDR3 is CASSLDGQGETQYF. CDR3 in DNA: TGTGCCAGCAGCTTGGATGGACAGGGAGAGACCCAGTACTTC.

This clonotype was found a few times. The chain is built from TRBV18 and TRBJ1-5, with a weak D call TRBD1 (5 bases). The length of the CDR3 is 13 residues. CDR1 KGHSH and CDR2 LQKENI come from the germline V gene. The ends were cut back, 6 bases at V and 4 bases at J, with 10 bases in the middle. DNA for the CDR3: TGTGCCAGCTCCGGTGGACAAAATCAGCCCCAGCATTTT. Translated: CASSGGQNQPQHF.

This clonotype was seen a few times. The chain couples TRBV7-2 to TRBJ2-3; D might be TRBD2 (6 bases). Germline V gives CDR1 SGHTA, CDR2 FQGNSA. The CDR3 contains 13 residues. Trimming cost V 2 bases and J 3 bases, with 6 bases left between them. The CDR3: CASSLSGTDTQYF. As DNA, the CDR3 is TGTGCCAGCAGCTTAAGCGGGACAGATACGCAGTATTTT.

The CDR3, as DNA: TGTGCCAGCAGTGAACTCCAGGATGAAAAACTGTTTTTT. The encoded protein is CASSELQDEKLFF. The J gene is TRBJ1-4, the V gene TRBV2; D not resolved. The CDR3 length is 13 residues. V was clipped by 2 bases and J by 6 bases, with 7 bases between them. Germline CDR1 reads SNHLY; CDR2 reads FYNNEI.

The rearrangement links TRBV18 to TRBJ2-3, with TRBD1 as a possible D gene (6 bases). This CDR3 region has 16 residues. The ends were cut back, 3 bases at V and 1 base at J, with 14 bases in the middle. Germline V lookup: CDR1 KGHSH, CDR2 LQKENI. CDR3 sequence reads: CASSPRDNPRTDTQYF. In DNA, the CDR3 is TGTGCCAGCTCACCTCGGGACAATCCACGCACAGATACGCAGTATTTT.

There are many counts of this clonotype. The chain carries TRBV5-4 and TRBJ2-3, with D possibly being TRBD1 (6 bases). Deletions cut 0 bases from V and 5 bases from J, with 13 bases between. There are 15 residues in the CDR3. Germline V CDR1 and CDR2: SGHNT, YYREEE (reference sequence). The CDR3 here is CASSLDSLRGDTQYF. In DNA, the CDR3 is TGTGCCAGCAGCTTGGACAGCCTCAGGGGAGATACGCAGTATTTT.

This sequence joins TRBV20-1 and TRBJ1-1; possible D gene TRBD1, 5 bases. V was clipped by 5 bases and J by 7 bases, with 14 bases between them. CDR1 DFQATT and CDR2 SNEGSKA come from the germline V gene (reference sequence). The CDR3 covers 12 residues. The CDR3 sequence is CSALRGEVEAFF. Here the CDR3 DNA reads TGCAGTGCTTTGAGGGGAGAGGTTGAAGCTTTCTTT.

The table lists this clonotype with many counts. The chain is built from TRBV14 and TRBJ1-3, with unresolved D. Germline CDR1 SGHDN, CDR2 FVKESK. The CDR3 consists of 13 residues. V was shortened by 4 bases and J by 2 bases, with 6 bases between the two germline ends. CDR3 DNA: TGTGCCAGCAGCCCACCACCTGGAAACACCATATATTTT. This encodes CASSPPPGNTIYF.

The chain combines TRBV4-1 with TRBJ1-1; D gene unclear. CDR1 and CDR2 (germline): MGHRA, YSYEKL. V was shortened by 5 bases and J by 1 base, with 11 bases between the two germline ends. This CDR3 is built from 14 residues. The DNA of the CDR3 is TGCGCCAGCAGCTTTGAATCCTCGAACACTGAAGCTTTCTTT. Amino acids: CASSFESSNTEAFF.

The genes are TRBV20-1 and TRBJ2-7; 11 bases are shared with TRBD1. V dropped 6 bases and J dropped 2; count of bases not matched to a gene: 9. The germline CDR1 and CDR2 sequences are DFQATT and SNEGSKA (reference sequence). The CDR3 length is 15 residues. CDR3 DNA: TGCAGTGCGAAACCCGGGACAGGGGGAGCCTACGAGCAGTACTTC. This translates into CSAKPGTGGAYEQYF.